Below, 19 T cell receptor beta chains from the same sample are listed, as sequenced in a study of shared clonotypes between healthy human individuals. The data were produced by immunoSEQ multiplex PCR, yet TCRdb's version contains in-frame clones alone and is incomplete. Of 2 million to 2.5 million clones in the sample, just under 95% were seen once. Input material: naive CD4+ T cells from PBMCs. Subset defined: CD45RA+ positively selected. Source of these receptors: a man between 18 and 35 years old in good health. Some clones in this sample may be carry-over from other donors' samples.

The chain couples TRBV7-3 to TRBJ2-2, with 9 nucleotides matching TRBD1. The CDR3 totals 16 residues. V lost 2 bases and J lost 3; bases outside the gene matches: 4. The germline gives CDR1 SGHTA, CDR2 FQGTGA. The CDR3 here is CASSLRWTGDTGELFF. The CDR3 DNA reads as TGTGCCAGCAGCTTACGATGGACAGGGGACACCGGGGAGCTGTTTTTT. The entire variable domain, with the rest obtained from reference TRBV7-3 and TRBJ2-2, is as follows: GAGVSQTPSNKVTEKGKYVELRCDPISGHTALYWYRQSLGQGPEFLIYFQGTGAADDSGLPNDRFFAVRPEGSVSTLKIQRTERGDSAVYLCASSLRWTGDTGELFFGEGSRLTVL.

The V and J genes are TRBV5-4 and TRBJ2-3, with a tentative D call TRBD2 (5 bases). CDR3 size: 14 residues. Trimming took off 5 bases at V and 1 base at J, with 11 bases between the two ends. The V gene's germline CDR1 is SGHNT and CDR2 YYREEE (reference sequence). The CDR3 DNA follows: TGTGCCAGCAGGGCGGGCGGCGGCACAGATACGCAGTATTTT. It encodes CASRAGGGTDTQYF.

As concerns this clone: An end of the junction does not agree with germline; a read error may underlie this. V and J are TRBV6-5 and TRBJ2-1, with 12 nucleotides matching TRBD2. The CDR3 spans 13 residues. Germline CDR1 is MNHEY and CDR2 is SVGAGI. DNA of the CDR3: TGTGCCAGCAGTTCGAGACTAGCGGGAGAGGGCCTCTTC. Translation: CASSSRLAGEGLF.

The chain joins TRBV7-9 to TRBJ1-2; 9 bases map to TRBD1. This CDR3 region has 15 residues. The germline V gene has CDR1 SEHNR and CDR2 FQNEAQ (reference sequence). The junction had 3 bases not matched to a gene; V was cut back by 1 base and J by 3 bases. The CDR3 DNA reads TGTGCCAGCAGCTTAGTAAGGACAGGGGACTATGGCTACACCTTC. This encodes CASSLVRTGDYGYTF.

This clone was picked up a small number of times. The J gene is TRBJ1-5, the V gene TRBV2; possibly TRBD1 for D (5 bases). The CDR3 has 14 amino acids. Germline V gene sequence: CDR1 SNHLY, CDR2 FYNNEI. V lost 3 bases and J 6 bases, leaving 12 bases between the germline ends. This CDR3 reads CASSEGREGQPQHF. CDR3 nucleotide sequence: TGTGCCAGCAGTGAGGGCAGGGAGGGTCAGCCCCAGCATTTT. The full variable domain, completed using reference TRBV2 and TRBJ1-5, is EPEVTQTPSHQVTQMGQEVILRCVPISNHLYFYWYRQILGQKVEFLVSFYNNEISEKSEIFDDQFSVERPDGSNFTLKIRSTKLEDSAMYFCASSEGREGQPQHFGDGTRLSIL.

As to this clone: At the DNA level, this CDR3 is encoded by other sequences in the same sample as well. The CDR3 DNA reads as TGTGCCAGCAGCTCCAATCCTAGCTACAATGAGCAGTTCTTC. Translation: CASSSNPSYNEQFF. This rearrangement joins TRBV7-3 to TRBJ2-1; no reliable D call. In germline, CDR1 is SGHTA, CDR2 FQGTGA. V was pared by 4 bases and J by 3 bases, with 10 bases between. The CDR3 is made up of 14 amino acids.

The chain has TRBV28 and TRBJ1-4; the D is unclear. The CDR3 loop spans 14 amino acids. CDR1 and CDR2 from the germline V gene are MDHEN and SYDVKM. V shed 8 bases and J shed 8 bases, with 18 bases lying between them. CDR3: CASGVERAGEKLFF. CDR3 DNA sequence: TGTGCCAGCGGTGTAGAGAGGGCGGGAGAAAAACTGTTTTTT.

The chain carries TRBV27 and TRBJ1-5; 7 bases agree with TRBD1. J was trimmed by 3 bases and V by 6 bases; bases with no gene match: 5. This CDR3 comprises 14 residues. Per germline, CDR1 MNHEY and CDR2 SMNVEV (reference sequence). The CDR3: CASSRTGNNQPQHF. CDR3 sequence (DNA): TGTGCCAGCAGCAGGACAGGCAACAATCAGCCCCAGCATTTT.

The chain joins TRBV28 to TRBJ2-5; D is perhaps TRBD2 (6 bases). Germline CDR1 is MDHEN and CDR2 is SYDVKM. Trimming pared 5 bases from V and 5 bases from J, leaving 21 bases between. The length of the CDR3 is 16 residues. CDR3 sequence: CASSPAGAGNRETQYF. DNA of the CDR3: TGTGCCAGCAGTCCTGCCGGTGCGGGAAATCGGGAGACCCAGTACTTC.

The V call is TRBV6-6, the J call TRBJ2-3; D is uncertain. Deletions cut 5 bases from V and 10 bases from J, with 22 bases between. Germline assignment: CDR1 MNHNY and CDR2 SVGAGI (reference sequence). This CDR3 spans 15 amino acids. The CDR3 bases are TGTGCCAGCAGTCTACCACCTTCGCTGGGGTTGGCGCAGTATTTT. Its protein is CASSLPPSLGLAQYF.

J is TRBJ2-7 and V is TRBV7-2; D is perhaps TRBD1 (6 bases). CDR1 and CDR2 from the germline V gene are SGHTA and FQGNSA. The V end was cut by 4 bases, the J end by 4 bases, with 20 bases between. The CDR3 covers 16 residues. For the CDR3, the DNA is TGTGCCAGCAGCTCGAGACAGGATCTACACGGGTACGAGCAGTACTTC. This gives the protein CASSSRQDLHGYEQYF.

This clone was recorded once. The CDR3 protein is CASSLAWMSSYNEQFF. CDR3 sequence (DNA): TGTGCCAGCAGCTTAGCCTGGATGAGCTCCTACAATGAGCAGTTCTTC. The J gene is TRBJ2-1, the V gene TRBV7-2; D is ambiguous. The germline CDR1 and CDR2 sequences are SGHTA and FQGNSA. The CDR3 covers 16 residues. The V gene lost 0 bases and the J gene lost 0 bases, with 9 bases spanning the gap.

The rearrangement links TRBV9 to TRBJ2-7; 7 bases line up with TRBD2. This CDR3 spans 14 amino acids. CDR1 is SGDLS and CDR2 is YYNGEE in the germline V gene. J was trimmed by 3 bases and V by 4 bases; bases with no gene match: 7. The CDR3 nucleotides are TGTGCCAGCAGCCCTACTAGCGACTTCTACGAGCAGTACTTC. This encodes CASSPTSDFYEQYF.

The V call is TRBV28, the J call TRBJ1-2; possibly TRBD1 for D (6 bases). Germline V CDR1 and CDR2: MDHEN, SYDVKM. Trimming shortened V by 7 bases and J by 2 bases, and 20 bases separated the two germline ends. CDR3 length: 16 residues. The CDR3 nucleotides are TGTGCCAGCAACGTGGGGGGGGCGAATGGGAACTATGGCTACACCTTC. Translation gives CASNVGGANGNYGYTF.

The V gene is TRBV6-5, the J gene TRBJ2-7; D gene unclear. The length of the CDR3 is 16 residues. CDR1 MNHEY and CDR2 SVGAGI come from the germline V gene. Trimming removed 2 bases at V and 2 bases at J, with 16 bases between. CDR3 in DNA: TGTGCCAGCAGTTACGCTGGCCGCCGCTTTCCCTACGAGCAGTACTTC. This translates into CASSYAGRRFPYEQYF.

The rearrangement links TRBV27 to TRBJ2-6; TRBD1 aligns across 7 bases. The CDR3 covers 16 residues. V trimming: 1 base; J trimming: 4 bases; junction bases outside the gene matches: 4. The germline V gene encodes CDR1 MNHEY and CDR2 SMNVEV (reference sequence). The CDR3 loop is CASSLYRGRGANVLTF. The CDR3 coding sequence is TGTGCCAGCAGTTTATATAGGGGGCGAGGGGCCAACGTCCTGACTTTC.

CDR3: CASSYSPSGLYEQYF. The CDR3 DNA reads as TGTGCCAGCAGTTACTCTCCTAGCGGGCTGTACGAGCAGTACTTC. This chain links TRBV6-5 with TRBJ2-7, with 8 bases that match TRBD2. V trimming: 0 bases; J trimming: 4 bases; junction bases outside the gene matches: 5. There are 15 residues in the CDR3. The germline V gene has CDR1 MNHEY and CDR2 SVGAGI.

For the CDR3, the DNA is TGTGCCAGCAGCCGATTTACAGGGGAGGGAAACACCATATATTTT. This codes for CASSRFTGEGNTIYF. This chain links TRBV9 with TRBJ1-3; 7 bases map to TRBD1. The CDR3 is 15 residues long. V lost 4 bases and J lost 4; bases outside the gene matches: 8. Looked up from germline, CDR1 is SGDLS and CDR2 is YYNGEE.

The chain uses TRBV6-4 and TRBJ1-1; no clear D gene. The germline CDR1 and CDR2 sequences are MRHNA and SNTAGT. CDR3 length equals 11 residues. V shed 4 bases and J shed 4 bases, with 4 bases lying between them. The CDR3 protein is CASSAGTEAFF. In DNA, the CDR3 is TGTGCCAGCAGTGCGGGCACTGAAGCTTTCTTT.